Below are 25 T cell receptor beta chains sequenced from a single sample in a study of T cell responses to AZD1222 COVID-19 vaccine. Assay: immunoSEQ multiplex PCR; the TCRdb copy retains only in-frame clones and omits some. The top ten hold around 4.5% of the sample, which has some 150,000 clones, about 90% seen once. Sequenced here: peripheral blood, sampled on day 0 of MenACWY control vaccination. The receptors here all came from an adult in good health.

This chain joins TRBV14 and TRBJ2-1; D is perhaps TRBD2 (6 bases). Trimming cost V 0 bases and J 4 bases, with 16 bases left between them. The CDR3 is 17 residues long. Germline V lookup: CDR1 SGHDN, CDR2 FVKESK. The CDR3 protein is CASSQDDLARYYNEQFF. The CDR3 nucleotides read TGTGCCAGCAGCCAAGATGATCTAGCGAGATATTACAATGAGCAGTTCTTC.

The chain combines TRBV27 with TRBJ1-5; 9 positions match TRBD1. CDR1 and CDR2 (germline): MNHEY, SMNVEV (reference sequence). V trimming: 5 bases; J trimming: 4 bases; junction bases outside the gene matches: 6. CDR3 length: 15 residues. CDR3 nucleotide sequence: TGTGCCAGCAGTCCCGGGACAGGGTCAAATCAGCCCCAGCATTTT. As protein: CASSPGTGSNQPQHF.

The chain has TRBV27 and TRBJ1-4; D gene ambiguous. The length of the CDR3 is 13 residues. V lost 3 bases, J lost 6 bases, and 8 bases lay in between. Looked up from germline, CDR1 is MNHEY and CDR2 is SMNVEV (reference sequence). CDR3 loop: CASSFGPHEKLFF. The CDR3 DNA reads TGTGCCAGCAGTTTCGGACCGCATGAAAAACTGTTTTTT.

V is TRBV18 and J is TRBJ2-1; 11 bases are shared with TRBD2. The CDR3 length is 14 residues. Germline V gives CDR1 KGHSH, CDR2 LQKENI. V trimming: 3 bases; J trimming: 5 bases; junction bases outside the gene matches: 0. CDR3 residues: CASSPGLADNEQFF. For the CDR3, the DNA is TGTGCCAGCTCACCGGGACTAGCGGACAATGAGCAGTTCTTC.

The chain combines TRBV11-3 with TRBJ1-2; D gene ambiguous. Germline V gene lookup returns CDR1 SGHNT and CDR2 YENEEA. With 4 bases removed from V and 2 bases from J, the gap between germline ends came to 5 bases. The CDR3 has 12 residues. The chain's CDR3 is CASSSRNYGYTF. As DNA, the CDR3 is TGTGCCAGCAGCTCCAGAAACTATGGCTACACCTTC.

CDR3 sequence reads: CSASPPRGTWRGEQFF. In nucleotides, the CDR3 is TGCAGTGCTAGTCCACCCCGGGGGACCTGGCGGGGTGAGCAGTTCTTC. This chain uses TRBV20-1 with TRBJ2-1; a weak D match, TRBD2 (6 bases). V was shortened by 3 bases and J by 9 bases, with 24 bases between the two germline ends. The CDR3 length is 16 residues. Germline V gives CDR1 DFQATT, CDR2 SNEGSKA (reference sequence).

The chain links TRBV19 to TRBJ2-2; possible D gene TRBD2, 6 bases. Trimming took off 2 bases at V and 7 bases at J, with 8 bases between the two ends. Germline V gives CDR1 LNHDA, CDR2 SQIVND (reference sequence). The CDR3 sequence is 13 residues long. The CDR3 DNA sequence: TGTGCCAGTAGTATAAGGAGGGGCGGGGAGCTGTTTTTT. Translation gives CASSIRRGGELFF.

This clone appeared once. The V and J genes are TRBV7-8 and TRBJ1-6; 8 bases are a match to TRBD1. CDR1 is SGHVS and CDR2 is FQNEAQ in the germline V gene. This CDR3 has 15 amino acids. J lost 5 bases, V lost 4 bases, and 4 bases had no gene match. CDR3 loop: CASSSGQGNNSPLHF. The CDR3 bases are TGTGCCAGCAGCTCTGGACAGGGCAATAATTCACCCCTCCACTTT.

The rearrangement joins TRBV28 to TRBJ2-7; weak D call: TRBD1 (6 bases). Germline V lookup: CDR1 MDHEN, CDR2 SYDVKM. Trimming took off 7 bases at V and 7 bases at J, with 17 bases between the two ends. The CDR3 covers 13 residues. The CDR3 loop is CASTSQGRWEQYF. The CDR3 DNA is TGTGCCAGCACCTCCCAGGGGCGATGGGAGCAGTACTTC.

In this sample, this clone turned up once. The V and J genes are TRBV5-1 and TRBJ1-1, with D perhaps TRBD1 (6 bases). Deletions cut 3 bases from V and 1 base from J, with 13 bases between. Germline assignment: CDR1 SGHRS and CDR2 YFSETQ. The CDR3 has 15 amino acids. CDR3 region: CASSWEAGANTEAFF. In DNA form, the CDR3 reads TGCGCCAGCAGCTGGGAAGCAGGGGCGAACACTGAAGCTTTCTTT.

Only one count was recorded for this clone. This chain uses TRBV19 with TRBJ1-4; D may be TRBD1 (5 bases). There are 14 residues in the CDR3. The V and J ends lost 4 bases and 3 bases respectively, with 9 bases between them. From germline, CDR1 is LNHDA and CDR2 SQIVND (reference sequence). The CDR3: CASSKGAANEKLFF. The CDR3 DNA reads TGTGCCAGTAGTAAAGGGGCGGCTAATGAAAAACTGTTTTTT.

The V gene is TRBV11-3, the J gene TRBJ2-7, with TRBD2 identical over 13 bases. From germline, CDR1 is SGHNT and CDR2 YENEEA. The junction had 4 bases not matched to a gene; V was cut back by 3 bases and J by 2 bases. The CDR3 is 16 residues long. The CDR3 spells CASSFRGTSGTYEQYF. The CDR3 DNA follows: TGTGCCAGCAGCTTTCGGGGGACTAGCGGGACCTACGAGCAGTACTTC.

The V and J genes are TRBV27 and TRBJ1-2; a possible D gene is TRBD1 (6 bases). The V gene lost 6 bases and the J gene lost 4 bases, with 15 bases spanning the gap. The CDR3 consists of 14 residues. The V gene's germline CDR1 is MNHEY and CDR2 SMNVEV (reference sequence). The CDR3, as DNA: TGTGCCAGCAGGGAGACAGGAGGAGCCTATGGCTACACCTTC. Translation: CASRETGGAYGYTF.

This chain connects TRBV5-1 to TRBJ2-7, with D unresolved. The CDR3 is made up of 14 amino acids. Trimming shortened V by 0 bases and J by 7 bases, and 14 bases separated the two germline ends. The germline gives CDR1 SGHRS, CDR2 YFSETQ. CDR3 loop: CASSLDPGSWEQYF. The CDR3 DNA follows: TGCGCCAGCAGCTTGGATCCTGGATCTTGGGAGCAGTACTTC.

The chain is built from TRBV9 and TRBJ1-2, with 8 bases fitting TRBD1. Germline V gives CDR1 SGDLS, CDR2 YYNGEE. CDR3 length: 14 residues. Unmatched junction bases numbered 4, after V lost 4 bases and J lost 2 bases. CDR3 residues: CASSLRQGNYGYTF. The DNA for the CDR3 is TGTGCCAGCAGCTTACGACAGGGGAACTATGGCTACACCTTC.

The sample holds one count of this clone. The chain is built from TRBV7-4 and TRBJ1-5; D uncertain. Germline V gene sequence: CDR1 SGHVT, CDR2 SQSDAQ. This CDR3 contains 14 residues. V lost 3 bases and J lost 5, with 11 bases in between. The CDR3 is CASSLCPPYQPQHF. The CDR3 DNA is TGTGCCAGCAGCTTGTGCCCGCCCTATCAGCCCCAGCATTTT.

The chain uses TRBV11-2 and TRBJ2-1; 7 nucleotides align to TRBD2. Germline V gene data show CDR1 as SGHAT and CDR2 as FQNNGV. V lost 4 bases to trimming and J lost 2 bases; unmatched junction nucleotides: 2. The CDR3 runs to 14 residues. In nucleotides, the CDR3 is TGTGCCAGCAGCTCGGGACTACCCTACAATGAGCAGTTCTTC. Protein sequence: CASSSGLPYNEQFF. Combining the CDR3 with reference TRBV11-2 and TRBJ2-1 gives the whole variable domain EAGVAQSPRYKIIEKRQSVAFWCNPISGHATLYWYQQILGQGPKLLIQFQNNGVVDDSQLPKDRFSAERLKGVDSTLKIQPAKLEDSAVYLCASSSGLPYNEQFFGPGTRLTVL.

Only one count was recorded for this clone. The J gene is TRBJ1-4, the V gene TRBV3-1 (or the pseudogene TRBV3-2); D perhaps matches TRBD1 (5 bases). The CDR3 totals 15 residues. CDR1 is LGHDT and CDR2 is YNNKEL in the germline V gene (reference sequence). Trimming pared 1 base from V and 8 bases from J, leaving 14 bases between. CDR3 protein: CASSQVRERREKLFF. The CDR3, as DNA: TGTGCCAGCAGCCAAGTCAGGGAGAGAAGGGAAAAACTGTTTTTT.

This rearrangement joins TRBV5-1 to TRBJ2-7; D is unresolved. CDR1 and CDR2 from the germline V gene are SGHRS and YFSETQ. CDR3 size: 14 residues. The V gene lost 5 bases and the J gene lost 3 bases, with 15 bases spanning the gap. The CDR3 protein is CASRAESVVYEQYF. The CDR3 coding sequence is TGCGCCAGCAGGGCCGAGTCAGTCGTCTACGAGCAGTACTTC.

The chain joins TRBV19 to TRBJ1-2; 7 nucleotides match TRBD1. The V segment lost 10 bases and the J segment 12 bases; nucleotides outside the gene matches: 14. CDR1 is LNHDA and CDR2 is SQIVND in the germline V gene (reference sequence). The CDR3 length is 12 residues. CDR3 region: CATSSLTGIHTF. As DNA, the CDR3 is TGTGCCACCAGCAGTCTGACAGGGATCCACACCTTC.

The rearrangement uses TRBV11-3 and TRBJ2-5; the D is unclear. Trimming stripped 2 bases from V and 1 base from J, with 5 bases between. The CDR3 contains 13 residues. Germline assignment: CDR1 SGHNT and CDR2 YENEEA. Here the CDR3 reads CASSLNLQETQYF. The CDR3, as DNA: TGTGCCAGCAGCTTAAATCTCCAAGAGACCCAGTACTTC.

CDR3: CATSRGSTGELFF. CDR3 bases: TGTGCCACCAGCAGGGGGAGCACCGGGGAGCTGTTTTTT. This chain joins TRBV15 and TRBJ2-2, with D maybe TRBD2 (5 bases). V was trimmed by 3 bases and J by 4 bases, leaving 6 bases between them. The germline V gene has CDR1 LNHNV and CDR2 YYDKDF (reference sequence). The CDR3 runs to 13 residues.

This chain links TRBV27 with TRBJ2-3; D gene ambiguous. Trimming left V 7 bases short and J 0 bases short, with 11 bases between. The CDR3 is made up of 14 amino acids. Germline V CDR1 and CDR2: MNHEY, SMNVEV (reference sequence). CDR3 bases: TGTGCCAGCAAGTGGGCAGAAAGCACAGATACGCAGTATTTT. It encodes CASKWAESTDTQYF.

This chain connects TRBV19 to TRBJ2-1; 12 positions match TRBD2. This CDR3 comprises 14 residues. The germline V gene has CDR1 LNHDA and CDR2 SQIVND (reference sequence). With V trimmed by 6 bases and J by 8 bases, 5 bases remained unmatched. The CDR3 nucleotides are TGTGCCAGTAGGGTACTAGCGGGAGGCTATGAGCAGTTCTTC. It is translated as CASRVLAGGYEQFF.

The chain links TRBV27 to TRBJ2-7; TRBD2 is a possible D gene (6 bases). Trimming took 4 bases from V and 6 from J, leaving 16 bases between them. CDR1 and CDR2 (germline): MNHEY, SMNVEV (reference sequence). This CDR3 contains 14 residues. The CDR3 DNA reads TGTGCCAGCAGTTCTCCCTTTCCAGCGGGCGAGCAGTACTTC. Its translation is CASSSPFPAGEQYF.